Reported below is one T cell receptor (beta chain). Mismatch with germline at one junction end may stem from a read error. Other DNA sequences from this sample encode an identical CDR3 as well. The treatment was: 19 received Ad26.COV2.S at low or high dose, single or two shots; about 5 received placebo; per-sample allocation not given. Each sample was drawn 63 days after the first injection (of vaccine or placebo). This sample was taken from a study of Ad26.COV2.S vaccination and SARS-CoV-2 variants. CDR1 KGHSH and CDR2 LQKENI come from the germline V gene. CDR3 length equals 16 residues. This table comes from immunoSEQ multiplex PCR, and its TCRdb copy is limited to in-frame clones, with some not included. Among under 250,000 clones listed, 87% were seen once.

This rearrangement joins TRBV18 to TRBJ2-2; perhaps TRBD2 as D (6 bases). The clonotype comes from a person aged 18-65 years who received the Ad26.COV2.S COVID-19 vaccine or a placebo. The material sequenced was peripheral blood, taken in a trial of Ad26.COV2.S vaccine versus placebo. The CDR3 reads CASSPLGGPNTGELFF. The CDR3 nucleotides are TGTGCCAGCTCCCCACTGGGGGGACCGAACACCGGGGAGCTGTTTTTT.